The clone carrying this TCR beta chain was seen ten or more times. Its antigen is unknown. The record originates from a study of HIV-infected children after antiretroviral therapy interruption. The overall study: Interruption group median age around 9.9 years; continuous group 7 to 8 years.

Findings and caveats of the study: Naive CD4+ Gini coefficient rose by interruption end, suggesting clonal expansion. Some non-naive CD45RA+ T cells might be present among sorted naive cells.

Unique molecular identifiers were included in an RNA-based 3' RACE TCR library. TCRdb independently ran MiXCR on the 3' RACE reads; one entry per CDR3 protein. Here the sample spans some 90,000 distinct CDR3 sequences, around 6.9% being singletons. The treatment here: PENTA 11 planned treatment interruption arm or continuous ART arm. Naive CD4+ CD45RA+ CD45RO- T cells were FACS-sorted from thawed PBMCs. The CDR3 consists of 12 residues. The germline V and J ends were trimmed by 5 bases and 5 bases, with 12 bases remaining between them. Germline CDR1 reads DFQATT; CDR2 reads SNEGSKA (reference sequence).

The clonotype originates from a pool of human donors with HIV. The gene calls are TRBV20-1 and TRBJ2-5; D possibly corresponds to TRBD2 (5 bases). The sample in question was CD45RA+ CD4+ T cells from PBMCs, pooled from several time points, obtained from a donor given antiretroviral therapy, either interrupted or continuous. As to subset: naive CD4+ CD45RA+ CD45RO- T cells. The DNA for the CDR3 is TGCAGTGCTGAACTAGTGGGGGAGACCCAGTACTTC. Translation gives CSAELVGETQYF.